Listed here are 19 T cell receptor beta chains from one sample, sequenced in a study of T cell responses to AZD1222 COVID-19 vaccine. Here immunoSEQ multiplex PCR was the method, and the copy in TCRdb shows in-frame clones only, minus some. The table has about 110,000 clones, approximately 90% seen once; the top ten hold about 2.5%. Sequencing was performed on peripheral blood, taken 28 days after the second AZD1222 dose. The receptor set was obtained from an adult who received the AZD1222 COVID-19 vaccine.

V and J are TRBV5-1 and TRBJ2-2; no reliable D call. Germline V CDR1 and CDR2: SGHRS, YFSETQ. The CDR3 has 11 amino acids. Trimming stripped 4 bases from V and 5 bases from J, with 3 bases between. The CDR3, as DNA: TGCGCCAGCAGCGTAACCGGGGAGCTGTTTTTT. It encodes CASSVTGELFF.

V is TRBV6-5 and J is TRBJ1-5, with D possibly TRBD1 on 5 matching bases. This CDR3 has 14 residues. V lost 6 bases, J lost 6 bases, and 15 bases lay in between. Germline V gene data show CDR1 as MNHEY and CDR2 as SVGAGI. CDR3 nucleotide sequence: TGTGCCAGCAGAAAACTTGGGGCGGGTCAGCCCCAGCATTTT. This sequence encodes CASRKLGAGQPQHF.

The chain joins TRBV30 to TRBJ1-6; D might be TRBD1 (5 bases). V was clipped by 0 bases and J by 11 bases, with 14 bases between them. Germline V gene lookup returns CDR1 GTSNPN and CDR2 SVGIG (reference sequence). This CDR3 region has 14 residues. CDR3 sequence (DNA): TGTGCCTGGAGTGTACAGGCCCGAAGCACACCCCTCCACTTT. This codes for CAWSVQARSTPLHF.

In its sample, this clone was seen a few times. The CDR3 spells CASSSILPGLAGGKNTGELFF. CDR3 sequence (DNA): TGTGCCAGCAGTTCAATTCTACCGGGACTAGCGGGAGGGAAGAACACCGGGGAGCTGTTTTTT. The chain employs TRBV27 and TRBJ2-2; 16 bases are shared with TRBD2. Looked up from germline, CDR1 is MNHEY and CDR2 is SMNVEV (reference sequence). The V segment lost 4 bases and the J segment 1 base; nucleotides outside the gene matches: 12. There are 21 residues in the CDR3.

The chain uses TRBV11-2 and TRBJ2-1; 9 bases are shared with TRBD2. The germline V gene has CDR1 SGHAT and CDR2 FQNNGV. V gave up 8 bases and J gave up 4 bases; unmatched junction bases: 9. The CDR3 spans 15 residues. CDR3 DNA sequence: TGTGCCAGCGTCCCGGCTAGCGGGGTTTACAATGAGCAGTTCTTC. Amino acids: CASVPASGVYNEQFF.

This chain joins TRBV27 and TRBJ1-1, with TRBD1 identical over 9 bases. CDR3 length: 16 residues. V was pared by 5 bases and J by 4 bases, with 11 bases of the junction left unmatched. Per germline, CDR1 MNHEY and CDR2 SMNVEV (reference sequence). The CDR3 nucleotides are TGTGCCAGCAGTCACCTACCCGACAGGGGGTTCACTGAAGCTTTCTTT. This sequence encodes CASSHLPDRGFTEAFF.

This clone was seen just once. The rearrangement uses TRBV2 and TRBJ1-1, with 10 bases that match TRBD1. V shed 8 bases, J shed 3 bases, and the junction held 3 bases outside the gene matches. The CDR3 is 13 amino acids. CDR1 and CDR2 from the germline V gene are SNHLY and FYNNEI. The CDR3 region has the DNA TGTGCCAGCGGGGACAGGGGATACACTGAAGCTTTCTTT. Amino acid sequence: CASGDRGYTEAFF.

The chain is built from TRBV7-7 and TRBJ2-1, with D possibly being TRBD2 (6 bases). The CDR3 runs 15 residues. Between the trimmed V and J ends, which lost 5 bases and 4 bases, there was a span of 15 bases. Germline assignment: CDR1 SSHAT and CDR2 FNYEAQ (reference sequence). Here the CDR3 reads CASSQQSGVYNEQFF. CDR3 DNA sequence: TGTGCCAGCAGCCAACAATCGGGAGTGTACAATGAGCAGTTCTTC.

The V and J genes are TRBV19 and TRBJ1-5; the D gene is possibly TRBD1 (5 bases). V lost 3 bases and J 2 bases, leaving 11 bases between the germline ends. The CDR3 is made up of 15 amino acids. CDR1 is LNHDA and CDR2 is SQIVND in the germline V gene (reference sequence). CDR3 loop: CASSILGDGNQPQHF. The CDR3 bases are TGTGCCAGTAGTATTTTGGGGGACGGCAATCAGCCCCAGCATTTT.

CDR3 DNA: TGTGCCAGCAGCGTAACAGGGGGTAGCAATCAGCCCCAGCATTTT. Protein sequence: CASSVTGGSNQPQHF. The V gene is TRBV9, the J gene TRBJ1-5, with 8 bases lining up with TRBD1. With 1 base clipped from V and 0 bases from J, the junction kept 0 bases outside the gene matches. Germline-derived CDR1 and CDR2 are SGDLS and YYNGEE. The CDR3 extends over 15 amino acids. The variable domain in full, completed from reference TRBV9 and TRBJ1-5, reads DSGVTQTPKHLITATGQRVTLRCSPRSGDLSVYWYQQSLDQGLQFLIQYYNGEERAKGNILERFSAQQFPDLHSELNLSSLELGDSALYFCASSVTGGSNQPQHFGDGTRLSIL.

The table lists this clone with a few counts. The genes are TRBV2 and TRBJ2-3; 10 bases line up with TRBD2. The trim removed 1 base at V and 7 bases at J, leaving 5 bases unmatched. CDR1 and CDR2 from the germline V gene are SNHLY and FYNNEI. The CDR3 is made up of 15 amino acids. The CDR3 loop reads CASSEGLAGENTQYF. In DNA, the CDR3 is TGTGCCAGCAGTGAAGGGCTAGCGGGAGAAAATACGCAGTATTTT. The full variable domain, in which reference TRBV2 and TRBJ2-3 provide the parts outside the CDR3, is EPEVTQTPSHQVTQMGQEVILRCVPISNHLYFYWYRQILGQKVEFLVSFYNNEISEKSEIFDDQFSVERPDGSNFTLKIRSTKLEDSAMYFCASSEGLAGENTQYFGPGTRLTVL.

This chain joins TRBV25-1 and TRBJ2-2, with 11 bases aligning to TRBD2. The trim removed 6 bases at V and 5 bases at J, leaving 2 bases unmatched. CDR1 and CDR2 (germline): MGHDK, SYGVNS. The CDR3 runs 14 residues. CDR3 bases: TGTGCCAGCAGGGGACTAGCGGATACCGGGGAGCTGTTTTTT. Translated: CASRGLADTGELFF.

This clone came up a few times. The V and J genes are TRBV12-3 or TRBV12-4 and TRBJ1-5; no firm D call. V lost 5 bases and J 4 bases, leaving 9 bases between the germline ends. The CDR3 is 13 residues long. Written as DNA, the CDR3 is TGTGCCAGCAGTCAATCAAGGAATCAGCCCCAGCATTTT. Amino acid sequence: CASSQSRNQPQHF.

CDR3 amino acids: CASSDDLYGQEIGYEQYF. In DNA, the CDR3 is TGTGCCAGCAGTGACGACTTATATGGACAGGAGATAGGCTACGAGCAGTACTTC. The genes are TRBV6-4 and TRBJ2-7; 7 bases are a match to TRBD1. Germline assignment: CDR1 MRHNA and CDR2 SNTAGT. This CDR3 has 18 amino acids. V was clipped by 2 bases and J by 3 bases; unmatched bases: 16.

Only a few counts were recorded for this clone. The rearrangement joins TRBV5-1 to TRBJ1-2; D unresolved. This CDR3 spans 13 amino acids. V shed 7 bases and J shed 1 base, with 11 bases lying between them. Germline V gene data show CDR1 as SGHRS and CDR2 as YFSETQ. CDR3 DNA sequence: TGCGCCAGCCAGTCGCAGAGTAACTATGGCTACACCTTC. Translation gives CASQSQSNYGYTF.

The V gene is TRBV9, the J gene TRBJ2-5; 9 bases are a match to TRBD1. The CDR3 totals 15 residues. Germline loops: CDR1 SGDLS, CDR2 YYNGEE. Trimming at V came to 2 bases and at J to 5 bases, leaving 7 bases not matched to a gene. The CDR3 nucleotides are TGTGCCAGCAGCGTCGGACAGGGGTTTCGGGAGACCCAGTACTTC. Amino acids: CASSVGQGFRETQYF.

This chain joins TRBV2 and TRBJ1-5; 10 nucleotides agree with TRBD1. Germline V gene data show CDR1 as SNHLY and CDR2 as FYNNEI. The CDR3 contains 15 residues. The V and J ends lost 5 bases and 5 bases, in that order; junction bases with no gene match: 6. In nucleotides, the CDR3 is TGTGCCAGCAGTCCTCCGGGACAGGGGTATCAGCCCCAGCATTTT. This translates into CASSPPGQGYQPQHF.

This chain links TRBV7-9 with TRBJ1-1; no reliable D call. Trimming stripped 0 bases from V and 4 bases from J, with 12 bases between. CDR3 length: 15 residues. The V gene's germline CDR1 is SEHNR and CDR2 FQNEAQ (reference sequence). The CDR3, as DNA: TGTGCCAGCAGCTTAGCAGGCGGCCGGGTCACTGAAGCTTTCTTT. It is translated as CASSLAGGRVTEAFF.

The gene calls are TRBV19 and TRBJ1-1, with unresolved D. V was pared by 3 bases and J by 5 bases, with 13 bases between. The germline V gene encodes CDR1 LNHDA and CDR2 SQIVND (reference sequence). The length of the CDR3 is 14 residues. The CDR3 coding sequence is TGTGCCAGTAGTATCCAGGACCTGGGTACTGAAGCTTTCTTT. Protein product: CASSIQDLGTEAFF.